The sequence of this T cell receptor beta chain was determined in a study of identical twins. TCRdb reprocessed the 5' RACE reads with MiXCR, giving one entry per CDR3 protein. The table lists hundreds of thousands of distinct CDR3 sequences, around 20% of them singletons, with over 4% in the top ten. The CDR3 runs 17 residues. Trimming left V 8 bases short and J 1 base short, with 21 bases between. Per germline, CDR1 MNHNS and CDR2 SASEGT. These data were also reused for a study on T cells expressing NK-cell markers.

The chain recombines TRBV6-1 with TRBJ2-1, with D possibly TRBD1 on 6 matching bases. Specimen: PBMCs. The sequence came from a woman younger than 35 in good health. CDR3 protein: CASSTGQAKWSYNEQFF. For the CDR3, the DNA is TGTGCCAGCTCGACAGGTCAAGCGAAATGGTCCTACAATGAGCAGTTCTTC.